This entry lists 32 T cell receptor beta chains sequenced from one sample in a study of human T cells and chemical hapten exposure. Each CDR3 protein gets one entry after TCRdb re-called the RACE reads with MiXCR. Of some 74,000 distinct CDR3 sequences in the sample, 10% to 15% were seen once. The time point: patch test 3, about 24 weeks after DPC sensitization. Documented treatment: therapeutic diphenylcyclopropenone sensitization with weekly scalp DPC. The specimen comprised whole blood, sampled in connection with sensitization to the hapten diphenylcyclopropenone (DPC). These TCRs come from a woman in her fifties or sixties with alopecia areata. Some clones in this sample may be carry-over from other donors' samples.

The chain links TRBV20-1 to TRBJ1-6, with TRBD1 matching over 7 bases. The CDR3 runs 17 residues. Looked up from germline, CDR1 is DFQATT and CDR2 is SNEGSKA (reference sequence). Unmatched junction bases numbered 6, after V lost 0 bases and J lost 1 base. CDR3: CSARDRQGGSYNSPLHF. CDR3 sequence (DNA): TGCAGTGCTAGAGATCGACAGGGAGGTTCCTATAATTCACCCCTCCACTTT.

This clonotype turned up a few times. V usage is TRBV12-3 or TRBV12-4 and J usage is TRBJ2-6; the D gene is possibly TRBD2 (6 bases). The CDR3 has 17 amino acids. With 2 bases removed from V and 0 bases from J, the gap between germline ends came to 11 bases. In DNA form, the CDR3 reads TGTGCCAGCAGTTTACGGGGGTCCCACTCTGGGGCCAACGTCCTGACTTTC. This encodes CASSLRGSHSGANVLTF.

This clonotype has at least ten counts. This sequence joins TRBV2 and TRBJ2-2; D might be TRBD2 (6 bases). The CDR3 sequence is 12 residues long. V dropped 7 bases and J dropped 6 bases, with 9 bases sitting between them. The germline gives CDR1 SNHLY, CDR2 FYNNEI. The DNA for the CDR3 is TGTGCCAGCACGCGGGGAGCCGGGGAGCTGTTTTTT. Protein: CASTRGAGELFF.

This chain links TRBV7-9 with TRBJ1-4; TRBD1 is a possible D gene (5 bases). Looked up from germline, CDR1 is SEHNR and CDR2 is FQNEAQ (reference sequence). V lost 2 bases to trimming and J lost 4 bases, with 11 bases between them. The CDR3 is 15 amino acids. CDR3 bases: TGTGCCAGCAGCTTAAGGGGACTGAATAATGAAAAACTGTTTTTT. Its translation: CASSLRGLNNEKLFF. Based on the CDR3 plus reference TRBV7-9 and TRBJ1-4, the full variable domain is DTGVSQNPRHKITKRGQNVTFRCDPISEHNRLYWYRQTLGQGPEFLTYFQNEAQLEKSRLLSDRFSAERPKGSFSTLEIQRTEQGDSAMYLCASSLRGLNNEKLFFGSGTQLSVL.

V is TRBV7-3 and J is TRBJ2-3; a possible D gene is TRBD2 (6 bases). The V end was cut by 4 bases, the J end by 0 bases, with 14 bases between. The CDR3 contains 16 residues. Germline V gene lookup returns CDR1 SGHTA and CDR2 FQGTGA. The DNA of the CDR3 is TGTGCCAGCAGCTACCTACCGGAGGGTAGCACAGATACGCAGTATTTT. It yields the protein CASSYLPEGSTDTQYF.

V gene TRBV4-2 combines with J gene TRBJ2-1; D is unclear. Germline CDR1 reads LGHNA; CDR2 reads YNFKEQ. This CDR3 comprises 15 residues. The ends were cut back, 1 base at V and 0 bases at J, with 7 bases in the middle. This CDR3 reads CASSQVLSSYNEQFF. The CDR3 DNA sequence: TGTGCCAGCAGCCAAGTACTGAGCTCCTACAATGAGCAGTTCTTC.

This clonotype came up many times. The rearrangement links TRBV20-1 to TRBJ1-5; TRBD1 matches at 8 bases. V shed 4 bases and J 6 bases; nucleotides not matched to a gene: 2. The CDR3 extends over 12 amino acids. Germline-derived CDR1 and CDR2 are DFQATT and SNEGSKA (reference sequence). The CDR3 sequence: CSATTGAQPQHF. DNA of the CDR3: TGCAGTGCTACGACAGGGGCTCAGCCCCAGCATTTT.

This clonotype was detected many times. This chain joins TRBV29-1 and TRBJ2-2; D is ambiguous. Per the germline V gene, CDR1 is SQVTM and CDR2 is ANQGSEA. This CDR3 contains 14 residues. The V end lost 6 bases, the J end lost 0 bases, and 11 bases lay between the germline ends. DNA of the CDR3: TGCAGCGTCGGGCCGTCTGCGAACACCGGGGAGCTGTTTTTT. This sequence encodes CSVGPSANTGELFF.

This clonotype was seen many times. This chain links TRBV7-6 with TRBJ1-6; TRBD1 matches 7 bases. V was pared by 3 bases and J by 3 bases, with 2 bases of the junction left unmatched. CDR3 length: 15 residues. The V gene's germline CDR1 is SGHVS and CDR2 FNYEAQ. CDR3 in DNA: TGTGCCAGCAGCTTGGGACAGAACTATAATTCACCCCTCCACTTT. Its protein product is CASSLGQNYNSPLHF.

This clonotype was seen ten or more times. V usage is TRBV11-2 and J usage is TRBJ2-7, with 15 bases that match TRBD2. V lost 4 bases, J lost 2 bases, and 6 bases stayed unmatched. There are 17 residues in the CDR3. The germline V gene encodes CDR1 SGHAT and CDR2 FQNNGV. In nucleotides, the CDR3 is TGTGCCAGCAGCTACGGACTAGCGGGAGGGCCCACCTACGAGCAGTACTTC. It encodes CASSYGLAGGPTYEQYF.

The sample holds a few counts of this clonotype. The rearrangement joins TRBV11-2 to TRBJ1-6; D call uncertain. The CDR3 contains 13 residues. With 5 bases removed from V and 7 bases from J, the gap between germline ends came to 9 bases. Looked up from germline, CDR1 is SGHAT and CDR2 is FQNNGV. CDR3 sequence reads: CASSPGRNSPLHF. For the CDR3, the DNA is TGTGCCAGCAGCCCAGGACGGAATTCACCCCTCCACTTT.

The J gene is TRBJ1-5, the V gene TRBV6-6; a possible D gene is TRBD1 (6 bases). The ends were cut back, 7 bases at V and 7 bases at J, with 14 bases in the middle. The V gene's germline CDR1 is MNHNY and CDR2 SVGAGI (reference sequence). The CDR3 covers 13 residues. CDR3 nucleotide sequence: TGTGCCAGCACTTTGGACAGTCGGCAGCCCCAGCATTTT. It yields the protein CASTLDSRQPQHF.

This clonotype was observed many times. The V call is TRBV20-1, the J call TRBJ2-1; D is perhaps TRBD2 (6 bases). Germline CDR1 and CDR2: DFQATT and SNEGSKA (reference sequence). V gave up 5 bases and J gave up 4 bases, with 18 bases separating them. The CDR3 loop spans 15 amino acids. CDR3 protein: CSADLRGSAYNEQFF. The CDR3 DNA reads TGCAGTGCTGATCTCCGGGGGAGCGCTTACAATGAGCAGTTCTTC.

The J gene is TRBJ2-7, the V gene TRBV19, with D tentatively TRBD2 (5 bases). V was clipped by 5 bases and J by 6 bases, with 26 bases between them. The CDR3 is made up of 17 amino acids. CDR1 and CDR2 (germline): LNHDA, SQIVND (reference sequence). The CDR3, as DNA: TGTGCCAGTAGTCCCTGGTCCCCGCTAGCAGCTGTAGGCGAGCAGTACTTC. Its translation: CASSPWSPLAAVGEQYF.

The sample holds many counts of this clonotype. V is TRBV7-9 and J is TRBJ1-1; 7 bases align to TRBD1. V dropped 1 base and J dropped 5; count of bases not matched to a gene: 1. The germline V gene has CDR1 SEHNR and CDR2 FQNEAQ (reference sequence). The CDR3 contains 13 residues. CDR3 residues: CASSLEQGTEAFF. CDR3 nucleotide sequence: TGTGCCAGCAGCTTAGAACAGGGGACTGAAGCTTTCTTT. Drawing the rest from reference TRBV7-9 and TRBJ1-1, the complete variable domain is DTGVSQNPRHKITKRGQNVTFRCDPISEHNRLYWYRQTLGQGPEFLTYFQNEAQLEKSRLLSDRFSAERPKGSFSTLEIQRTEQGDSAMYLCASSLEQGTEAFFGQGTRLTVV.

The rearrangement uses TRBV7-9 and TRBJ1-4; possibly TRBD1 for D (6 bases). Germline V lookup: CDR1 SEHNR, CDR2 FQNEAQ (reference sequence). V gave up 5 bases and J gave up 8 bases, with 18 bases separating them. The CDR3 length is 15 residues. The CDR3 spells CASSNPTGILEKLFF. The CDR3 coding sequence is TGTGCCAGCAGCAACCCCACAGGGATCTTGGAAAAACTGTTTTTT. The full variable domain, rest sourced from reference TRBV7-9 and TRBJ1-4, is DTGVSQNPRHKITKRGQNVTFRCDPISEHNRLYWYRQTLGQGPEFLTYFQNEAQLEKSRLLSDRFSAERPKGSFSTLEIQRTEQGDSAMYLCASSNPTGILEKLFFGSGTQLSVL.

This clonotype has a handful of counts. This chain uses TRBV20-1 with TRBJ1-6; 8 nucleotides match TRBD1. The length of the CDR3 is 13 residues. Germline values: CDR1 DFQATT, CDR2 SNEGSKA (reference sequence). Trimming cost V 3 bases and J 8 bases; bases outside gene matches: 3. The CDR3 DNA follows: TGCAGTGCTAGGGTGGACAGGGATTCACCCCTCCACTTT. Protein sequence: CSARVDRDSPLHF.

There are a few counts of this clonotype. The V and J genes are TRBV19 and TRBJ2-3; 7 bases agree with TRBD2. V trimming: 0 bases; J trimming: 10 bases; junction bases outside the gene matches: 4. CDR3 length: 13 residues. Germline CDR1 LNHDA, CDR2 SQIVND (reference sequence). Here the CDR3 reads CASSIDREEAQYF. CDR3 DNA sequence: TGTGCCAGTAGTATAGATCGGGAGGAAGCGCAGTATTTT.

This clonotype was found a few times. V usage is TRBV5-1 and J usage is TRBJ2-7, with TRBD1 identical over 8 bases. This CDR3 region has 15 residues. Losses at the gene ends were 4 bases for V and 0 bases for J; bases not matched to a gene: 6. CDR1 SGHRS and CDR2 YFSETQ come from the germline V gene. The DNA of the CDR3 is TGCGCCAGCAGCCCCCGGACAGGGAGCTCCTACGAGCAGTACTTC. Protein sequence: CASSPRTGSSYEQYF.

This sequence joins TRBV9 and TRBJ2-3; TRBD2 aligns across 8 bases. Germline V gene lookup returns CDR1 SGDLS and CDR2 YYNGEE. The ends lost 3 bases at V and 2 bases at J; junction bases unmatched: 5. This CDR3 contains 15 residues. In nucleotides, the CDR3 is TGTGCCAGCAGCGCAGCGGGAGAGAACACAGATACGCAGTATTTT. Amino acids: CASSAAGENTDTQYF.

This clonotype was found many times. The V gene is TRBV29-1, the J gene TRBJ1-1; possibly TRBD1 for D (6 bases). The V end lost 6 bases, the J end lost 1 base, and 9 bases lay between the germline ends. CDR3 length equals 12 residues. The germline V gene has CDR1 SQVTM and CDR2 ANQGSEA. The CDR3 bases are TGCAGCGTGCACAGGGCGAACACTGAAGCTTTCTTT. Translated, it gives CSVHRANTEAFF.

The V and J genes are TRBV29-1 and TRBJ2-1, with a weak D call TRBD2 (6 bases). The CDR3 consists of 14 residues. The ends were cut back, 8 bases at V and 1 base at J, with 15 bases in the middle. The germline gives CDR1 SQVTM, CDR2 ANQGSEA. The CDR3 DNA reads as TGCAGCTCGGAGGGACCTCTATCCTACAATGAGCAGTTCTTC. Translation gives CSSEGPLSYNEQFF.

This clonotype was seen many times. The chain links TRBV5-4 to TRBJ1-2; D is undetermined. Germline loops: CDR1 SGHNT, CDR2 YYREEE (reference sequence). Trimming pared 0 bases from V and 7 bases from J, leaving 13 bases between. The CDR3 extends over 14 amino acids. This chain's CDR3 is CASSLAMERAGYTF. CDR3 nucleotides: TGTGCCAGCAGCTTGGCCATGGAAAGGGCTGGCTACACCTTC.

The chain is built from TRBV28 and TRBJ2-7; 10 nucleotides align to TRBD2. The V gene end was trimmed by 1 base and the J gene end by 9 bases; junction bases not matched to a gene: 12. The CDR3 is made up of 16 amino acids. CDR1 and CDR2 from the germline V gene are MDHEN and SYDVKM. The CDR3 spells CASSLFGTSAQSGQYF. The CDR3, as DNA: TGTGCCAGCAGTTTATTCGGGACTAGCGCGCAGTCCGGGCAGTACTTC.

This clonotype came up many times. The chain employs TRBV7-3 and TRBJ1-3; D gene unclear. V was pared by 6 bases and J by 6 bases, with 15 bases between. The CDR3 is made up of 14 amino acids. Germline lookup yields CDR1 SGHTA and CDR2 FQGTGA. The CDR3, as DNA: TGTGCCAGCAGTTCCAGCGGGGATCCAAACACCATATATTTT. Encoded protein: CASSSSGDPNTIYF.

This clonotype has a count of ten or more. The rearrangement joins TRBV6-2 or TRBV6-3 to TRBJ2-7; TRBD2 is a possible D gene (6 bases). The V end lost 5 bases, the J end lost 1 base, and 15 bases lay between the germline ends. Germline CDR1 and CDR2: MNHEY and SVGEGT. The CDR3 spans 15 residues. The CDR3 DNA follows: TGTGCCAGCAGTCCAGGGACGGGAGCGTCCTACGAGCAGTACTTC. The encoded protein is CASSPGTGASYEQYF.

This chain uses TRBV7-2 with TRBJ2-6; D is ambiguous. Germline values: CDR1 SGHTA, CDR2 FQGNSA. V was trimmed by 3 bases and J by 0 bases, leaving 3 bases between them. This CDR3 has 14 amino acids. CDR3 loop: CASSFHSGANVLTF. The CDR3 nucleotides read TGTGCCAGCAGCTTTCACTCTGGGGCCAACGTCCTGACTTTC.

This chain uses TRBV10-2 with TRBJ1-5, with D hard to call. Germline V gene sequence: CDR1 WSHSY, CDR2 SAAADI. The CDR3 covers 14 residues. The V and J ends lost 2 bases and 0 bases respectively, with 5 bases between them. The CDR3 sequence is CASSELGSNQPQHF. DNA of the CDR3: TGCGCCAGCAGTGAGCTGGGTAGCAATCAGCCCCAGCATTTT.

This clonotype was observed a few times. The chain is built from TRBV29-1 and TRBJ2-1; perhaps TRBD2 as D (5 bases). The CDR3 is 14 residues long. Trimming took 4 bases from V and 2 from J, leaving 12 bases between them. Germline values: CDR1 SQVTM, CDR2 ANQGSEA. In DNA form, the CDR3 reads TGCAGCGTTGCGACCCTGAGGGCCTACAATGAGCAGTTCTTC. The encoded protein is CSVATLRAYNEQFF.

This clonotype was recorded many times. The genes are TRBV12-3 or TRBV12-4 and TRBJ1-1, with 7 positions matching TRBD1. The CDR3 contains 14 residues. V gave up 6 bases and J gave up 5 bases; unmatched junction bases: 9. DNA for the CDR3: TGTGCCAGCAGAACTCTAACAGGGGAGACTGAAGCTTTCTTT. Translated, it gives CASRTLTGETEAFF.

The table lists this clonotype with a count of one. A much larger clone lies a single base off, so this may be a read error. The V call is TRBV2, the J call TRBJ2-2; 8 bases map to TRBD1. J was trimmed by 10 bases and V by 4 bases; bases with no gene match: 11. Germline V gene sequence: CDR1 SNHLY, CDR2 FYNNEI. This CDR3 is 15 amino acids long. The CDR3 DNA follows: TGTGCCAGCAGTGGGACAGGGAGAGTCCGTGAGGAGCTGTTTTTT. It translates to CASSGTGRVREELFF.

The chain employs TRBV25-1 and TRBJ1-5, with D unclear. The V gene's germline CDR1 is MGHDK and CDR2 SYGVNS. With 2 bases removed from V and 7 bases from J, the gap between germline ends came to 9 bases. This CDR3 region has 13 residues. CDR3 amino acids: CASSEPPGQPQHF. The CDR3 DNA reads TGTGCCAGCAGTGAACCCCCGGGGCAGCCCCAGCATTTT.